At least ten counts were recorded for the clone carrying this T cell receptor (beta chain). Its antigen remains unknown. The time point here: sample taken at primary tumor resection. In each case, whole RNA from tumor, nontumor lung or frozen PBMC was sequenced unsorted. The approximately 78 donors had untreated early-stage non-small cell lung cancer. This entry belongs to a study of spatial heterogeneity in lung cancer. The overall study: There were consistently more beta-chain sequences detected than alpha-chain sequences. Study results and caveats: Blood carried ubiquitous expanded tumor TCRs more at resection than follow-up.

The CDR3 is made up of 13 amino acids. Per the germline V gene, CDR1 is DFQATT and CDR2 is SNEGSKA (reference sequence). The trim removed 5 bases at V and 7 bases at J, leaving 8 bases unmatched. Carried by each TCR cDNA molecule was a unique molecular identifier. Via MiXCR, TCRdb re-called the 5' RACE reads, giving one row per CDR3 protein. This table has under 30,000 distinct CDR3 sequences, approximately 5% appearing once. This receptor was taken from a male donor with early-stage non-small cell lung cancer. Sequences were derived from PBMCs, sampled at surgery. The chain has TRBV20-1 and TRBJ2-1; the match to TRBD2 covers 7 bases. The CDR3 protein is CSAPAGRGNEQFF. In DNA form, the CDR3 reads TGCAGTGCTCCCGCCGGGCGGGGGAATGAGCAGTTCTTC.